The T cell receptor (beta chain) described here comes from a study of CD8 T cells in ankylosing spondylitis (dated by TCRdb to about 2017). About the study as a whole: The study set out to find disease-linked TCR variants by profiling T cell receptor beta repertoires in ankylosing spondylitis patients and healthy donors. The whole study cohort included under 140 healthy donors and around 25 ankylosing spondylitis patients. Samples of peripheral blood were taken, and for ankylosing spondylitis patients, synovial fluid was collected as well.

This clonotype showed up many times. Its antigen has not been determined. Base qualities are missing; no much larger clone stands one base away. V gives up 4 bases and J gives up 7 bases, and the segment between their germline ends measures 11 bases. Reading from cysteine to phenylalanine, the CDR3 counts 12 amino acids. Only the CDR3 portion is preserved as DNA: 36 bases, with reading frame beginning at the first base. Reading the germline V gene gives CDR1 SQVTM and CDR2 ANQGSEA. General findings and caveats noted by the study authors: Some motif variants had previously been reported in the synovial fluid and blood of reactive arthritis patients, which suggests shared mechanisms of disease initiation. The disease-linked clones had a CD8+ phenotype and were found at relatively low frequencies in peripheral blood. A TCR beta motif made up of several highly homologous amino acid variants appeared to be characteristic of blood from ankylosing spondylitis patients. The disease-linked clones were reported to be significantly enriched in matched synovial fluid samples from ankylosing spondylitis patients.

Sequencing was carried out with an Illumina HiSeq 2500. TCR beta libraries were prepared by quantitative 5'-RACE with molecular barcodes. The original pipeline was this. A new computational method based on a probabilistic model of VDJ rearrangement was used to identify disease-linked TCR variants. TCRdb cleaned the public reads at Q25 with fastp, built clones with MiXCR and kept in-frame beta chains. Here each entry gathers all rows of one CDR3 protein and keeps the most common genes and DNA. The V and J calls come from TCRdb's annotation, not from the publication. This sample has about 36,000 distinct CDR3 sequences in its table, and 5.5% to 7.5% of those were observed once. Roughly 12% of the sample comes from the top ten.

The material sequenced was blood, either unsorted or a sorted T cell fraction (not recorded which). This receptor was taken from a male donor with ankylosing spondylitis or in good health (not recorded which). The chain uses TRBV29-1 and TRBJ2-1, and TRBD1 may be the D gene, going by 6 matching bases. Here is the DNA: TGCAGCGTTGTGCCCAGGGGTAATGAGCAGTTCTTC. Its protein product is CSVVPRGNEQFF.